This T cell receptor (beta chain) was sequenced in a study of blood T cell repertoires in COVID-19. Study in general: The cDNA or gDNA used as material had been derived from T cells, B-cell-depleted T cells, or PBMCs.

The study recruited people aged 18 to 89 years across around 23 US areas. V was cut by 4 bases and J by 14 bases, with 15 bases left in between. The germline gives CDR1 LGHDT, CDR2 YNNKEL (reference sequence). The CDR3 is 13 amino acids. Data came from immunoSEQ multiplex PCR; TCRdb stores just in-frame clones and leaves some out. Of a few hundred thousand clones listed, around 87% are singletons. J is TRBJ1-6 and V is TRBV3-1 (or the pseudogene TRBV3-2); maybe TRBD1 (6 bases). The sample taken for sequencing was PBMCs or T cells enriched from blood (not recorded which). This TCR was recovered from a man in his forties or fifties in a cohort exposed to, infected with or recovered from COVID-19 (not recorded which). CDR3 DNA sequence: TGTGCCAGCAGCCCATTCGAGGGGGGGGCCCTCCACTTT. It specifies CASSPFEGGALHF.